Listed below are T cell receptor beta chains from one sample, sequenced in a study of PD-1 blockade in classical Hodgkin lymphoma. Method: immunoSEQ multiplex PCR; TCRdb's copy keeps in-frame clones and lacks some. This table has 55,000 to 80,000 clones, 90% to 95% appearing once. The sample consisted of peripheral blood mononuclear cells (PBMCs), taken at baseline. The source is a human donor with classical Hodgkin lymphoma. CDR3s include the opening cysteine and the closing phenylalanine or tryptophan. The order of the fields is D gene, V gene, clone size, CDR3 length, J gene, CDR3 protein, CDR3 DNA. The D gene is left open where the match is weak. Size tells how often a clone was seen (once, few, many) or the class of an expanded clone, and some rows leave it out.

>.|TRBV14|.|14|TRBJ2-2
CASSPDTGFVELFF
TGTGCCAGCAGCCCCGACACGGGGTTCGTAGAGCTGTTTTTT
>TRBD1|TRBV11-3|.|15|TRBJ2-7
CASSPPTGAGYEQYF
TGTGCCAGCAGCCCTCCGACAGGGGCAGGCTACGAGCAGTACTTC
>TRBD2|TRBV7-2|.|16|TRBJ2-7
CASSPSSGPSSYEQYF
TGTGCCAGCAGCCCCTCTAGCGGACCCAGCTCCTACGAGCAGTACTTC
>.|TRBV6-9|once|13|TRBJ2-7
CASRTLRTYEQYF
TGTGCCAGCAGGACCCTGAGGACCTACGAGCAGTACTTC
>TRBD2|TRBV5-1|once|15|TRBJ2-1
CASSFSSGSLNEQFF
TGCGCCAGCAGCTTCTCTAGCGGGAGTCTGAATGAGCAGTTCTTC
>.|TRBV7-2|.|12|TRBJ2-7
CASSPALYEQYF
TGTGCCAGCAGCCCCGCCCTCTACGAGCAGTACTTC
>.|TRBV6-6|.|16|TRBJ2-1
CASSYSIPGGKNEQFF
TGTGCCAGCAGTTACTCGATTCCGGGTGGGAAGAATGAGCAGTTCTTC
>.|TRBV11-3|.|17|TRBJ2-5
CASSLEPAGRVQETQYF
TGTGCCAGCAGCTTAGAACCGGCGGGAAGGGTTCAAGAGACCCAGTACTTC
>.|TRBV29-1|.|13|TRBJ2-2
CSVISAKNGELFF
TGCAGCGTCATTAGCGCGAAGAACGGGGAGCTGTTTTTT
>TRBD2|TRBV6-5|once|15|TRBJ2-1
CASSQGLAGPHGQFF
TGTGCCAGCAGCCAAGGACTAGCGGGGCCTCACGGGCAGTTCTTC
>.|TRBV11-2|.|15|TRBJ2-5
CASSLGDYPQETQYF
TGTGCCAGCAGCTTAGGCGACTACCCCCAAGAGACCCAGTACTTC
>.|TRBV2|.|19|TRBJ1-5
CASSVARTYTRSGNQPQHF
TGTGCCAGCAGTGTAGCGAGGACATATACTAGGTCTGGCAATCAGCCCCAGCATTTT
>TRBD2|TRBV5-1|.|17|TRBJ2-2
CASSTGLAGANTGELFF
TGCGCCAGCAGCACGGGACTAGCGGGAGCCAACACCGGGGAGCTGTTTTTT
>.|TRBV5-4|.|17|TRBJ2-5
CASSSQLGLGGLETQYF
TGTGCCAGCAGCAGCCAGCTTGGGCTGGGGGGCTTGGAGACCCAGTACTTC
>.|TRBV7-6|.|15|TRBJ2-7
CASSLSNGDTYEQYF
TGTGCCAGCAGCTTATCAAACGGGGACACCTACGAGCAGTACTTC
>.|TRBV7-3|.|15|TRBJ2-3
CASSPGMRETNTQYF
TGTGCCAGCAGCCCCGGGATGAGGGAGACTAATACGCAGTATTTT
>.|TRBV27|few|15|TRBJ2-2
CASSLRGRGTGELFF
TGTGCCAGCAGTTTAAGGGGGAGGGGTACCGGGGAGCTGTTTTTT
>.|TRBV13|.|15|TRBJ2-7
CASSSQPLLEGEQYF
TGTGCCAGCAGCTCCCAACCCCTTCTTGAGGGTGAGCAGTACTTC
>.|TRBV7-9|.|14|TRBJ1-1
CASSSPLGTSEAFF
TGTGCCAGCAGCTCACCTCTGGGCACATCCGAAGCTTTCTTT
>TRBD2|TRBV2|.|16|TRBJ2-1
CASSLPGLTISYEQFF
TGTGCCAGCAGTCTGCCGGGACTAACTATAAGTTACGAGCAGTTCTTC
>.|TRBV7-2|.|15|TRBJ2-3
CASIYRDLSTDTQYF
TGTGCCAGCATATACCGGGACTTGAGCACAGATACGCAGTATTTT
>.|TRBV27|few|15|TRBJ2-7
CASSLTPGLTYEQYF
TGTGCCAGCAGTTTAACACCGGGCCTGACCTACGAGCAGTACTTC
>TRBD1|TRBV5-1|once|13|TRBJ2-7
CASSSGQSYEQYF
TGCGCCAGCAGCTCGGGACAGTCCTACGAGCAGTACTTC
>.|TRBV7-2|.|13|TRBJ2-3
CASSGFTKDTQYF
TGTGCCAGCAGCGGGTTCACTAAGGATACGCAGTATTTT
>.|TRBV7-9|.|15|TRBJ2-7
CASSLRTAKTYEQYF
TGTGCCAGCAGCTTAAGGACAGCTAAAACCTACGAGCAGTACTTC
>.|TRBV5-1|.|14|TRBJ1-1
CASSLGPGNTEAFF
TGCGCCAGCAGCTTGGGACCGGGGAACACTGAAGCTTTCTTT
>TRBD2|TRBV4-2|.|17|TRBJ2-7
CASSQAGTSGRGYEQYF
TGTGCCAGCAGCCAAGCGGGTACTAGCGGGAGGGGCTACGAGCAGTACTTC
>.|TRBV7-6|.|19|TRBJ2-6
CASSLVMGDSQSGANVLTF
TGTGCCAGCAGCTTAGTAATGGGGGATTCTCAATCTGGGGCCAACGTCCTGACTTTC
>.|TRBV27|.|14|TRBJ2-7
CASRRQFGLYEQYF
TGTGCCAGCAGGCGACAATTTGGTCTCTACGAGCAGTACTTC
>.|TRBV19|.|17|TRBJ1-1
CASSHLRGPLMNTEAFF
TGTGCCAGTAGTCATCTAAGGGGACCTCTTATGAACACTGAAGCTTTCTTT
>TRBD1|TRBV5-1|.|14|TRBJ1-2
CASSMGQGDYGYTF
TGCGCCAGCAGCATGGGACAGGGTGACTATGGCTACACCTTC
>TRBD1|TRBV6-5|.|15|TRBJ1-1
CASSYFDRGYSEAFF
TGTGCCAGCAGTTACTTCGACAGGGGGTATTCTGAAGCTTTCTTT
>.|TRBV9|.|17|TRBJ2-1
CASSVGRTGVGYNEQFF
TGTGCCAGCAGCGTAGGGCGGACGGGAGTCGGCTACAATGAGCAGTTCTTC
>.|TRBV6-6|.|11|TRBJ2-1
CASSTYNEQFF
TGTGCCAGCAGTACCTACAATGAGCAGTTCTTC
>.|TRBV7-9|.|15|TRBJ2-7
CASSLPGMGPYEQYF
TGTGCCAGCAGCCTCCCCGGGATGGGGCCCTACGAGCAGTACTTC
>.|TRBV7-2|.|14|TRBJ1-3
CASSPRTQRNTIYF
TGTGCCAGCAGCCCCCGGACGCAGAGGAACACCATATATTTT
>.|TRBV10-3|.|14|TRBJ1-4
CATRAGSTNEKLFF
TGTGCCACCCGGGCCGGGAGCACAAATGAAAAACTGTTTTTT
>.|TRBV7-3|few|13|TRBJ2-1
CASSCQGCNEQFF
TGTGCCAGCAGCTGTCAGGGGTGTAATGAGCAGTTCTTC
>TRBD2|TRBV9|once|15|TRBJ2-3
CASSVSSGRADTQYF
TGTGCCAGCAGCGTATCTAGCGGGAGGGCGGATACGCAGTATTTT
>.|TRBV9|.|14|TRBJ1-2
CASRSNRGGYGYTF
TGTGCCAGCAGATCGAACAGAGGTGGCTATGGCTACACCTTC
>TRBD2|TRBV7-9|.|18|TRBJ2-1
CASSIGLAGGSSYNEQFF
TGTGCCAGCAGCATCGGACTAGCGGGGGGGAGCTCCTACAATGAGCAGTTCTTC
>.|TRBV28|.|14|TRBJ2-2
CACYSGQNTGELFF
TGTGCCTGCTATAGCGGCCAGAACACCGGGGAGCTGTTTTTT